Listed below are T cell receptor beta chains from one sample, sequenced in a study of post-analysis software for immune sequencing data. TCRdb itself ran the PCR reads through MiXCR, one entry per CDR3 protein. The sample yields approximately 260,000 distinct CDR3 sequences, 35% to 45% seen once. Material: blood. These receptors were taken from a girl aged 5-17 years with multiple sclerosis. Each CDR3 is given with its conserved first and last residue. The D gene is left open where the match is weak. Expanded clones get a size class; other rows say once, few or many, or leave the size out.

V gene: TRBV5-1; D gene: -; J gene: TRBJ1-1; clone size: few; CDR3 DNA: TGCGCCAGCAGCCTGATTGTGGGGGGCAAAGGGGGCACTGAAGCTTTCTTT; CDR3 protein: CASSLIVGGKGGTEAFF
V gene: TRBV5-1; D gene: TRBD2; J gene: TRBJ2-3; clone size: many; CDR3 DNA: TGCGCCAGCAGCTTGGATCCTAGCGGGGGGGCCGCAGATACGCAGTATTTT; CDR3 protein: CASSLDPSGGAADTQYF
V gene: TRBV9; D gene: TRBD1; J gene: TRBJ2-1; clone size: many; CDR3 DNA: TGTGCCAGCAGCGTAGTTGGGACAGTCTCTAATGAGCAGTTCTTC; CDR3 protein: CASSVVGTVSNEQFF
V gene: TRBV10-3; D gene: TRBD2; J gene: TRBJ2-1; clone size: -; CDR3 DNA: TGTGCCATCAGTGGCCGAACCGGGACTAGCGGGAGTAATGAGCAGTTCTTC; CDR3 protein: CAISGRTGTSGSNEQFF
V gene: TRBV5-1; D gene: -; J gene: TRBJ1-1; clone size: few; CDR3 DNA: TGCGCCAGCAGAACGGGGGAACTGAACACTGAAGCTTTCTTT; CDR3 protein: CASRTGELNTEAFF
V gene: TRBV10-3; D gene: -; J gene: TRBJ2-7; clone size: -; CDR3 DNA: TGTGCCATCAGTGAGTCGGGTTCAGGGCCGGCGCAGACCCGGTACTTC; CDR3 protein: CAISESGSGPAQTRYF
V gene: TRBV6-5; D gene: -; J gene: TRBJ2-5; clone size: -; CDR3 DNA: TGTGCCAGCAGTTACTCGGGACCTGGGGAAGAGACCCAGTACTTC; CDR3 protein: CASSYSGPGEETQYF
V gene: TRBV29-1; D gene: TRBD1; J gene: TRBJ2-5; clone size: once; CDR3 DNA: TGCAGCGTTGAAGGACACACAGGGGCCCAAGAGACCCAGTACTTC; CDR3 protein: CSVEGHTGAQETQYF
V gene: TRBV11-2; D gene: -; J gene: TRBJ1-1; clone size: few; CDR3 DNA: TGTGCCAGCAGCCAAGAACAGGGTGAAGCTTTCTTT; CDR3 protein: CASSQEQGEAFF
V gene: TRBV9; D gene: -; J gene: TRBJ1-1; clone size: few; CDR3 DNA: TGTGCCAGCAGCGTTGGCGACAGGAACACTGAAGCTTTCTTT; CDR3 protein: CASSVGDRNTEAFF
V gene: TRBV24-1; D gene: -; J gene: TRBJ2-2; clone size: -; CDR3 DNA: TGTGCCACCAGAAACAGGATTGGCTCCGGGGAGCTGTTTTTT; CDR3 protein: CATRNRIGSGELFF
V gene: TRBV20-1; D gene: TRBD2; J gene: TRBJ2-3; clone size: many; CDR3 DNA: TGCAGTGCCTCTTCCCAAAGCGGGAGTCTAAATACGCAGTATTTT; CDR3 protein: CSASSQSGSLNTQYF
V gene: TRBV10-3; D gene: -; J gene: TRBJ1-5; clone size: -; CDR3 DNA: TGTGCCATCAGTACAGACTCCGGGAGGCAGCCCCAGCATTTT; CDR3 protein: CAISTDSGRQPQHF
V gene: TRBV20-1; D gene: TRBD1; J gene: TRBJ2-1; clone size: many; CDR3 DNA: TGCAGTGCTACGAAACCTGGGACAGGGGACAATGAGCAGTTCTTC; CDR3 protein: CSATKPGTGDNEQFF
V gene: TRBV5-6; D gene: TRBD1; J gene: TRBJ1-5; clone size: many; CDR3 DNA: TGTGCCAGCAGCCCAACCGGACAGGGCGCGGGGCCCCAGCATTTT; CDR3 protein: CASSPTGQGAGPQHF
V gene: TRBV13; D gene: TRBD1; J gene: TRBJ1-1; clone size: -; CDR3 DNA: TGTGCCAGCACCATAGGACAGGGGGCCTTCGCTGAAGCTTTCTTT; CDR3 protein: CASTIGQGAFAEAFF
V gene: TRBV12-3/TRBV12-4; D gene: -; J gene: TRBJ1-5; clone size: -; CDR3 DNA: TGTGCCAGCAGTTTGCAGCCTCCTAATCAGCCCCAGCATTTT; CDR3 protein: CASSLQPPNQPQHF
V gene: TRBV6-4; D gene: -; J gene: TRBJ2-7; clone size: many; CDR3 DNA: TGTGCCAGCAGTGACTCCGGGGCGGGGACCTACGAGCAGTACTTC; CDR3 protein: CASSDSGAGTYEQYF